The TCR beta chain under discussion was sequenced for a study of blood T cell repertoires in COVID-19. The wider study: Acute and convalescent COVID-19 specimens originated in the United States, Italy and Spain. PBMCs, B-cell-depleted T cells, or T cells provided the cDNA or gDNA that made up the material.

As processed by the authors: Amplification with reference gene primers provided the estimates of nucleated cell counts. Produced via immunoSEQ multiplex PCR; TCRdb's table is partial and in-frame only. V and J calls and clone size are copied from that table; D and trimming were computed from the DNA. The repertoire holds hundreds of thousands of clones, 70% to 90% seen once, with approximately 12% in the top ten. Sequencing was performed on peripheral blood. This receptor was taken from a woman in her late teens or twenties who had recovered from COVID-19.

CDR3 in amino acids: CASSEWPSELFF. The CDR3 DNA reads as TGTGCCAGCAGTGAATGGCCATCTGAACTGTTTTTT. The chain employs TRBV6-1 and TRBJ1-4; D gene ambiguous. V was cut by 2 bases and J by 12 bases, with 10 bases left in between. Germline CDR1 and CDR2: MNHNS and SASEGT. CDR3 length equals 12 residues.